Here is one TCR beta chain with its context. Clones were read by immunoSEQ multiplex PCR, and TCRdb kept only the in-frame ones, dropping some. The sample lists around 22,000 clones, roughly 90% occurring once. The CDR3 is 15 amino acids. In germline, CDR1 is MNHEY, CDR2 SMNVEV (reference sequence). The V gene end was trimmed by 3 bases and the J gene end by 1 base; junction bases not matched to a gene: 5. The data belong to a study of T cells after posttransplantation cyclophosphamide. Methotrexate plus calcineurin inhibitor accompanied controls' myeloablative marrow transplants; sampling was 1 year later.

The TCR originated in a female patient aged 50 to 65 who received an allogeneic stem cell transplant from an unrelated donor, was CMV-positive, and had chronic GVHD only. Some T cells may be supplied by the graft donor. The gene calls are TRBV27 and TRBJ2-7; 8 nucleotides match TRBD2. This specimen was PBMCs, taken after an allogeneic stem cell transplant with a calcineurin inhibitor and methotrexate. DNA of the CDR3: TGTGCCAGCAGTTTGGAAAGCGGGAGATCCTACGAGCAGTACTTC. This gives the protein CASSLESGRSYEQYF.